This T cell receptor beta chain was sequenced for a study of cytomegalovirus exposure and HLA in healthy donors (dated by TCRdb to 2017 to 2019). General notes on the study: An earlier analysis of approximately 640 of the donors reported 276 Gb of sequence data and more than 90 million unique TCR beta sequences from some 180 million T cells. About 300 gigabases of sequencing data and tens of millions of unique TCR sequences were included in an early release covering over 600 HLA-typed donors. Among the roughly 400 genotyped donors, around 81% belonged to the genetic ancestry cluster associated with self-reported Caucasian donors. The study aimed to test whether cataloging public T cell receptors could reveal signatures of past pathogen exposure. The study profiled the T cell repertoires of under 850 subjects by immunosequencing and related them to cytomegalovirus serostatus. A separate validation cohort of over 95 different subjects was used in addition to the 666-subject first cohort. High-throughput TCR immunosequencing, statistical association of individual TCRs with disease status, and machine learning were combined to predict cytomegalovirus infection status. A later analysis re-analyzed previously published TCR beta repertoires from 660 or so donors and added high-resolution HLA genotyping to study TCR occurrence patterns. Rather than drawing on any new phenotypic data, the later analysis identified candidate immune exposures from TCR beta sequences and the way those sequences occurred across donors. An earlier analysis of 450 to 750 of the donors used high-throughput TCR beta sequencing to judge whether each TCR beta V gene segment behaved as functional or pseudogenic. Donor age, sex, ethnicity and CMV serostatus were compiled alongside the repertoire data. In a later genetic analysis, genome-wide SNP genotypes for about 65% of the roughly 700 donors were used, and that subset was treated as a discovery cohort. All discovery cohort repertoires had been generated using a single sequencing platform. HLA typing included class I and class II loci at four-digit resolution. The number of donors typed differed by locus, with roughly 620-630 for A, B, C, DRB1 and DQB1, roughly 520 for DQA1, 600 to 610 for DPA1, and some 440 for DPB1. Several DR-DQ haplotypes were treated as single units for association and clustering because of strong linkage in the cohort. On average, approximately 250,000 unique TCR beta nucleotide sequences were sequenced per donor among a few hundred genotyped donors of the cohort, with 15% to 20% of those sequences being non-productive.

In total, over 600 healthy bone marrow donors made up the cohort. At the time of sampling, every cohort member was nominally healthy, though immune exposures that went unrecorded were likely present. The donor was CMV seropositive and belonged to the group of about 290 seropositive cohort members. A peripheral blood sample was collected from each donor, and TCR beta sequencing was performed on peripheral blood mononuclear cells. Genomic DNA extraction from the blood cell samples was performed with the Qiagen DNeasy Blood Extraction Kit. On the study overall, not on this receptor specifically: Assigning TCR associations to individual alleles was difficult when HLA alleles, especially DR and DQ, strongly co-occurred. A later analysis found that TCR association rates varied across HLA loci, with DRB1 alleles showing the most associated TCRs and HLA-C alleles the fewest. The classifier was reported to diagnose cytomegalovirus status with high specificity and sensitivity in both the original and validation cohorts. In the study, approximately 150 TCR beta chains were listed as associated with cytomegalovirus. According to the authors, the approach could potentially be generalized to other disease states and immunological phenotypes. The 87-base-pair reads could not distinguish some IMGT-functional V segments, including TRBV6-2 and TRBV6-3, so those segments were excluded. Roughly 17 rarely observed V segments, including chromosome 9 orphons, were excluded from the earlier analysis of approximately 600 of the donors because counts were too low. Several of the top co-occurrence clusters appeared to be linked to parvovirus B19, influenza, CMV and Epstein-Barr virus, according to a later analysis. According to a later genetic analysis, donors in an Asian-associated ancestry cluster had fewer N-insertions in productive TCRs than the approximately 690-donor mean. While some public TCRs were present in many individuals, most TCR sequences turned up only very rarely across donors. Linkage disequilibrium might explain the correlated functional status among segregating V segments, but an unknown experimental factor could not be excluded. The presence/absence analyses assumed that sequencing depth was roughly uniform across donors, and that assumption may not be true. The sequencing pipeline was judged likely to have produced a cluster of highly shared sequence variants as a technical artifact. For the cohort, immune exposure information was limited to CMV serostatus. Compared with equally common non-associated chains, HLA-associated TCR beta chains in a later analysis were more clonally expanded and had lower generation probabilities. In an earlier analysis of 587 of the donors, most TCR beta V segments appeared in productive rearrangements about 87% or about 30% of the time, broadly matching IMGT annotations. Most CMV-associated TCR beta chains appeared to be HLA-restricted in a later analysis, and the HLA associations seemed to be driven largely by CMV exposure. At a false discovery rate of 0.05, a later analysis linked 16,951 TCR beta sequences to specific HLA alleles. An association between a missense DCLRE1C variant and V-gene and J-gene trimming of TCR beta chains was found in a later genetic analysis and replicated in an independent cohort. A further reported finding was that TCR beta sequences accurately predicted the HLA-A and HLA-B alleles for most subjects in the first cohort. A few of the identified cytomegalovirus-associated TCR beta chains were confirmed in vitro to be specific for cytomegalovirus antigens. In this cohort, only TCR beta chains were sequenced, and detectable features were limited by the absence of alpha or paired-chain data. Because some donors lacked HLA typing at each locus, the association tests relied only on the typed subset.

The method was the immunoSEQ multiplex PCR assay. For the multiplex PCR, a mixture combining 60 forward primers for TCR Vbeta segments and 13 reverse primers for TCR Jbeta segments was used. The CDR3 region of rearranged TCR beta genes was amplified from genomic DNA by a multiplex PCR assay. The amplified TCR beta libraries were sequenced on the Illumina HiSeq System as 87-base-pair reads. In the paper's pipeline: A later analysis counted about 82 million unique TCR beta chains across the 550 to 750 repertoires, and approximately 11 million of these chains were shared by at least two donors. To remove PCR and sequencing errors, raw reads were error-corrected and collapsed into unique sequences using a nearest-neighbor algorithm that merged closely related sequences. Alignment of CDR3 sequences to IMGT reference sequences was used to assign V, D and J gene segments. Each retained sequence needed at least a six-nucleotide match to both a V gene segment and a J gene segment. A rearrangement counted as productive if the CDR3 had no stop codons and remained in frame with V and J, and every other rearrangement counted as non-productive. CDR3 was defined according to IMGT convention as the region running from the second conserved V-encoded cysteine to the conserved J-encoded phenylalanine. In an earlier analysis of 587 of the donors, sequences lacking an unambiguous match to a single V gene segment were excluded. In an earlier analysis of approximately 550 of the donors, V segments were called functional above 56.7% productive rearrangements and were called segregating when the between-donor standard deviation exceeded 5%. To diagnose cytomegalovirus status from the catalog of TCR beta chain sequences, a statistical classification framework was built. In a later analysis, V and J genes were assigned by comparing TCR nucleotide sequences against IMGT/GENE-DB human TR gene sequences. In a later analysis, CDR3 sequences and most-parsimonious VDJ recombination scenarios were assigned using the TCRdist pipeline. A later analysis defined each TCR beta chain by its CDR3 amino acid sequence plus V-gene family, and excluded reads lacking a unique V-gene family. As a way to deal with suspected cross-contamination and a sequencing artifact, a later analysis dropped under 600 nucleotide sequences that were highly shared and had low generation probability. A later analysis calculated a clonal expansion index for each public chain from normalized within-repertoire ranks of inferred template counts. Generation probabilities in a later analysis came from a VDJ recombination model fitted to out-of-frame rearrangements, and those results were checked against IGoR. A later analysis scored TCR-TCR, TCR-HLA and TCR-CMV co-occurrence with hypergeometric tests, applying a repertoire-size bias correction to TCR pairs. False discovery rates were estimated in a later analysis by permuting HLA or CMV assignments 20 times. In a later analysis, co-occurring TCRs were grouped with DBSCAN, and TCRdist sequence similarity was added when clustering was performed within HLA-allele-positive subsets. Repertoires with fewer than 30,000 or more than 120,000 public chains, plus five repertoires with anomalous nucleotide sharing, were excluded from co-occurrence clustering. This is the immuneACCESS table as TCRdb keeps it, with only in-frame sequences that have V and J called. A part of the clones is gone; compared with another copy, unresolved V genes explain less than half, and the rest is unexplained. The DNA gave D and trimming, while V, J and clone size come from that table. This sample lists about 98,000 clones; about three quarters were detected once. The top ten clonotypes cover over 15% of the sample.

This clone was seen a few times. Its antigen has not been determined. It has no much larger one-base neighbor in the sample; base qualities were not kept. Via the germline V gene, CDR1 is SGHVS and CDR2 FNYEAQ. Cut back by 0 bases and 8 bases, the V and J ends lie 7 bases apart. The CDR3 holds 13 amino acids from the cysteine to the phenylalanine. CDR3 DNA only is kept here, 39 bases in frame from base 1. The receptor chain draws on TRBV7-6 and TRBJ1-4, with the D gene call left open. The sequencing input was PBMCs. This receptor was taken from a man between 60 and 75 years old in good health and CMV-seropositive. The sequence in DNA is TGTGCCAGCAGCTTAGCAGGAGGGGAAAAACTGTTTTTT. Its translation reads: CASSLAGGEKLFF.